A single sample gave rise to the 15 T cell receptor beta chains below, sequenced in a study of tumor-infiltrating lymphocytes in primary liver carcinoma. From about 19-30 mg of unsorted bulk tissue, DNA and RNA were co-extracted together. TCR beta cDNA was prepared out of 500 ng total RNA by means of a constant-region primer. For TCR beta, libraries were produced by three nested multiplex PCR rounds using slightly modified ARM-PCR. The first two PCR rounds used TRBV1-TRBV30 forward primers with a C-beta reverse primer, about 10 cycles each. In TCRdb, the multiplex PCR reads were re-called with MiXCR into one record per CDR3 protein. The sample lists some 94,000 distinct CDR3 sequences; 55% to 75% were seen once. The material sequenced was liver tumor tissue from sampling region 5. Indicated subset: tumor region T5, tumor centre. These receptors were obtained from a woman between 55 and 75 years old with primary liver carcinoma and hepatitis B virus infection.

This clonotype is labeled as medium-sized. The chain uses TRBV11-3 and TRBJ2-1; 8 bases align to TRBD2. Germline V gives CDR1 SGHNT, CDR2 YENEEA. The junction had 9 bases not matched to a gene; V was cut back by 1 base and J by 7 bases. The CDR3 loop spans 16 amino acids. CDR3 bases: TGTGCCAGCAGCTTAGGCGGCGGGAGGTGGGGAAATGAGCAGTTCTTC. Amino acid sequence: CASSLGGGRWGNEQFF.

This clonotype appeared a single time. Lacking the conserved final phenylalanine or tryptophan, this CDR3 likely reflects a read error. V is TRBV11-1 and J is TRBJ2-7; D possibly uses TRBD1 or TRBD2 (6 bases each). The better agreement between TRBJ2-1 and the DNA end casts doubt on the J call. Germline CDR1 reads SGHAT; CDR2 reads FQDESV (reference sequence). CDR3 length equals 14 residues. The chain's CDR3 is CASSLRGASYEQFS. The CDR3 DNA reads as TGTGCCAGCAGCTTAAGGGGGGCCTCCTACGAGCAGTTCTCC.

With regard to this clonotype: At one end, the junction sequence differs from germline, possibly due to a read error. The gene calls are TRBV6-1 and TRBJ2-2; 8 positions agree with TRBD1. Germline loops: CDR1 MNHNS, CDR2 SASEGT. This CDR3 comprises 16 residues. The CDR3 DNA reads TGTGCCAGCACCCGGTGGACAGGGAGTTACACCGAGGAGCTGTTTTTT. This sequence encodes CASTRWTGSYTEELFF.

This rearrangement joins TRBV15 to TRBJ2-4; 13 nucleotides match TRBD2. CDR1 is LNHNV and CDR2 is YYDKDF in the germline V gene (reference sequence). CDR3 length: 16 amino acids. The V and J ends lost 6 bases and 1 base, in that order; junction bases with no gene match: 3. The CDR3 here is CATRSTSGRAKNIQYF. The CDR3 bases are TGTGCCACCAGGTCGACTAGCGGGAGGGCCAAAAACATTCAGTACTTC.

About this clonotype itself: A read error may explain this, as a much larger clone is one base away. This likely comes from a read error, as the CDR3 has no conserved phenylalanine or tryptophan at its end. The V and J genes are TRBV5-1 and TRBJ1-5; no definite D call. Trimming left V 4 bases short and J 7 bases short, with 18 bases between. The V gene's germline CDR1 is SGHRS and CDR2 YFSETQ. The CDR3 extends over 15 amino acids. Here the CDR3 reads CASSPGMVDGQPQHY. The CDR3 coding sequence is TGCGCCAGCAGCCCTGGTATGGTCGATGGGCAGCCCCAGCATTAT.

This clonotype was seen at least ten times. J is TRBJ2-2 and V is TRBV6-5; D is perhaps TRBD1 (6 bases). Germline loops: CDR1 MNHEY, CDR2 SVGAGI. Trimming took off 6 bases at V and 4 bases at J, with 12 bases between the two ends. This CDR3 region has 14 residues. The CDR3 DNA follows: TGTGCCAGCAGCCCCGACAGGATCACCGGGGAGCTGTTTTTT. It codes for CASSPDRITGELFF.

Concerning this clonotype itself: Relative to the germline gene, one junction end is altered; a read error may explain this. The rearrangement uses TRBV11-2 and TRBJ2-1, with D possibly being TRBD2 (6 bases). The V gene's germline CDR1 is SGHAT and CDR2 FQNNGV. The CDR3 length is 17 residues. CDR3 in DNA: TGTACCAGCAGCAGGAGACTAGTGGGATGGCCGGGGGATGATCAGTTCTTC. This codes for CTSSRRLVGWPGDDQFF.

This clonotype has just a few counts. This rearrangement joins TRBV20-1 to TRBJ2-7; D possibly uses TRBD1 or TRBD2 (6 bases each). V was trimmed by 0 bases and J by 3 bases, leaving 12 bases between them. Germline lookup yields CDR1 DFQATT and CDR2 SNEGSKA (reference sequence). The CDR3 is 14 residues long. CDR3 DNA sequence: TGCAGTGCTAGAGATGGGGGGCGGGACTACGAGCAGTACTTC. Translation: CSARDGGRDYEQYF.

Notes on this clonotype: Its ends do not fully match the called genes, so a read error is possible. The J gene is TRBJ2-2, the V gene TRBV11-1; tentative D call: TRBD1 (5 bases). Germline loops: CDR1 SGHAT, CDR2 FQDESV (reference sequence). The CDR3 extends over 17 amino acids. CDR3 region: CVSSARTFLVNTGELFF. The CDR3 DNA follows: TGTGTCAGCAGTGCCCGGACATTCCTAGTTAACACCGGGGAGCTGTTTTTT.

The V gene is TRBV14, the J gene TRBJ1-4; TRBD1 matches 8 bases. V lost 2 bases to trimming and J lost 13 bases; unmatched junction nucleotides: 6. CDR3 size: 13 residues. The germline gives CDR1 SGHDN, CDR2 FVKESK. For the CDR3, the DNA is TGTGCCAGCAGCCAACTTCAGGGGGCAAGACTGTTTTTT. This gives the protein CASSQLQGARLFF.

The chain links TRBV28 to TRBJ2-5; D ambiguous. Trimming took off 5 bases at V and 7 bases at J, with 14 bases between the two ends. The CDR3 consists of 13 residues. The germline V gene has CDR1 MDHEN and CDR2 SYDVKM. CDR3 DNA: TGTGCCAGCAGTCCCCAGACGGCCACGACCCAGTACTTC. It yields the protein CASSPQTATTQYF.

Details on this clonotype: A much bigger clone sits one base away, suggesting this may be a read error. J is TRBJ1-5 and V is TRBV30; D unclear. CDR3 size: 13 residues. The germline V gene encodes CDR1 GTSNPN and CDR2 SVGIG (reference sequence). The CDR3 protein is CVWSGPGNQPQHF. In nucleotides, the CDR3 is TGTGTCTGGAGCGGTCCTGGCAATCAGCCCCAGCATTTT.

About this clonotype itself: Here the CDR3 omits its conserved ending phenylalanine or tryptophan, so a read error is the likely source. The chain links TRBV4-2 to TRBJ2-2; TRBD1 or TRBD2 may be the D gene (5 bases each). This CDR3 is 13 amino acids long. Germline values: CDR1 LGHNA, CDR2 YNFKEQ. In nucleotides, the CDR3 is TGTGCCAGCAGCCAAGGGGCTGCCGGGGACCTGTTTTGT. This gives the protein CASSQGAAGDLFC.

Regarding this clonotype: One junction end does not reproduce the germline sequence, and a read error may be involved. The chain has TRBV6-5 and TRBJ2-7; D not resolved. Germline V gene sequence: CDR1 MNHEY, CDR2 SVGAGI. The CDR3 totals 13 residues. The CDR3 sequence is CASNSSLTYEQYF. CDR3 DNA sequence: TGTGCTAGCAATTCCTCACTTACCTACGAGCAGTACTTC.

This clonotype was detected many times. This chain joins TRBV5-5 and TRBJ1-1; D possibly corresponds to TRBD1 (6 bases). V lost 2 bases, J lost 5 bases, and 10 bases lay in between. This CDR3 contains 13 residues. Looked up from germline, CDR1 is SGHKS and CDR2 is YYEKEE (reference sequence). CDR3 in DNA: TGTGCCAGCAGCTTTTCTGGACAGACTGAAGCTTTCTTT. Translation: CASSFSGQTEAFF.